A selection of T cell receptor beta chains follows, all from one sample in a study of T-cell memory formation after mild COVID-19. TCRdb used MiXCR to reprocess the 5' RACE reads, holding one entry per CDR3 protein. The sample has 470,000 or so distinct CDR3 sequences; around 18% are singletons. The sequenced sample was PBMCs or a T cell subset sorted from them (not recorded which). These receptors were collected from an adult woman who had mild COVID-19 (a few samples of this study predate the infection). Cell type and time point are not known. The CDR3 runs from the conserved cysteine through the conserved F or W. A D gene is named only where the DNA matches it firmly. Rows may omit the clone size; those that give it use once, few, many or a size class.

j_call	d_call	clone_size	v_call	cdr3_aa	cdr3_nt
TRBJ2-5	TRBD1	-	TRBV5-1	CASSLGQGGQETQYF	TGCGCCAGCAGCTTGGGACAGGGCGGACAAGAGACCCAGTACTTC
TRBJ2-7	-	few	TRBV7-2	CASSPDPWAYEQYF	TGTGCCAGCAGCCCCGATCCTTGGGCCTACGAGCAGTACTTC
TRBJ2-7	-	-	TRBV9	CASSVSTTGYAGEQYF	TGTGCCAGCAGCGTATCGACGACAGGGTATGCGGGAGAGCAGTACTTC
TRBJ1-1	-	few	TRBV18	CASSPSWKVNTEAFF	TGTGCCAGCTCACCATCATGGAAGGTTAACACTGAAGCTTTCTTT
TRBJ2-1	-	few	TRBV3-1	CASSHEAGANNEQFF	TGTGCCAGCAGCCATGAGGCAGGGGCAAACAATGAGCAGTTCTTC
TRBJ2-7	TRBD1	few	TRBV12-3/TRBV12-4	CASSQRTGGSYEQYF	TGTGCCAGCAGTCAGAGGACAGGGGGCTCCTACGAGCAGTACTTC
TRBJ2-7	-	-	TRBV6-6	CASSYGGNTYEQYF	TGTGCCAGCAGTTACGGGGGAAATACCTACGAGCAGTACTTC
TRBJ1-1	TRBD1	-	TRBV5-1	CASSFTGADTEAFF	TGCGCCAGCAGCTTTACAGGGGCCGACACTGAAGCTTTCTTT
TRBJ1-5	-	-	TRBV4-1	CASNQGVWSNQPQHF	TGCGCCAGCAACCAGGGAGTTTGGAGCAATCAGCCCCAGCATTTT
TRBJ2-7	TRBD1	-	TRBV20-1	CSARDHRDSYEQYF	TGCAGTGCTAGAGATCACCGGGACAGCTACGAGCAGTACTTC
TRBJ2-7	TRBD1	once	TRBV4-1	CASSHPQGGYYEQYF	TGCGCCAGCAGCCATCCACAGGGGGGATACTACGAGCAGTACTTC
TRBJ2-2	-	few	TRBV12-3/TRBV12-4	CASSPRGNLNTGELFF	TGTGCCAGCAGCCCGAGGGGGAATCTGAACACCGGGGAGCTGTTTTTT
TRBJ2-5	-	few	TRBV29-1	CSVEGPYETADRLQETQYF	TGCAGCGTTGAGGGGCCCTATGAGACAGCTGATCGGCTTCAAGAGACCCAGTACTTC
TRBJ2-7	-	few	TRBV20-1	CSASGSSYEQYF	TGCAGTGCCTCGGGCAGTTCCTACGAGCAGTACTTC
TRBJ2-3	TRBD2	-	TRBV12-3/TRBV12-4	CASSLISGGTDTQYF	TGTGCCAGCAGTTTGATTAGCGGGGGCACAGATACGCAGTATTTT
TRBJ2-7	-	-	TRBV25-1	CASSERAGEQYF	TGTGCCAGCAGTGAACGGGCTGGGGAGCAGTACTTC